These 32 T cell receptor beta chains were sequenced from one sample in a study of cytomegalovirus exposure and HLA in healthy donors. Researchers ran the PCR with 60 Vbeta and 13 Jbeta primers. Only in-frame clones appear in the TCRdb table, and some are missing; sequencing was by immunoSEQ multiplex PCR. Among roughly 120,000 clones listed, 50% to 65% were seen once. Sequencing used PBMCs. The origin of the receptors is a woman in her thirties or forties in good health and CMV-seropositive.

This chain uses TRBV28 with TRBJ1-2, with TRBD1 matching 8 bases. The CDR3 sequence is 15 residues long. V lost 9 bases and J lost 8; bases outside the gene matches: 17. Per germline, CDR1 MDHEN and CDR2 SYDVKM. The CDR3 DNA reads TGTGCCAGTGTAGGGTGGGCAGGGGGCATATACGGCTACACCTTC. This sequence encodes CASVGWAGGIYGYTF.

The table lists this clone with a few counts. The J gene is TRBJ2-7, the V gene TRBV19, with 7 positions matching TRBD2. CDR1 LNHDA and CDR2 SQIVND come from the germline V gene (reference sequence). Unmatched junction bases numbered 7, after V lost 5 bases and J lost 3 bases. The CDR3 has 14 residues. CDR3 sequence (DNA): TGTGCCAGTAGTTGGGGGGGAGAGGACTACGAGCAGTACTTC. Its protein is CASSWGGEDYEQYF.

DNA for the CDR3: TGTGCCAGCAGTTTATTAGCTAGAGATACGCAGTATTTT. Its translation is CASSLLARDTQYF. V usage is TRBV28 and J usage is TRBJ2-3; D ambiguous. The V and J ends lost 1 base and 5 bases respectively, with 7 bases between them. The CDR3 is 13 amino acids. CDR1 and CDR2 from the germline V gene are MDHEN and SYDVKM. Combining the CDR3 with reference TRBV28 and TRBJ2-3 gives the whole variable domain DVKVTQSSRYLVKRTGEKVFLECVQDMDHENMFWYRQDPGLGLRLIYFSYDVKMKEKGDIPEGYSVSREKKERFSLILESASTNQTSMYLCASSLLARDTQYFGPGTRLTVL.

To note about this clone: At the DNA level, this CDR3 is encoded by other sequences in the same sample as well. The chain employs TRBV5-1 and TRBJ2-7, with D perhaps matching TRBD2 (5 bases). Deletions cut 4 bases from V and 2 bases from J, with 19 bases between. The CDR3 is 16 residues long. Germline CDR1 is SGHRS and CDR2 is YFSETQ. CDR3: CASSKQSGREAYEQYF. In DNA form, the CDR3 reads TGCGCCAGCAGCAAACAAAGCGGAAGGGAAGCCTACGAGCAGTACTTC.

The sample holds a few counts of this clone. Here the CDR3 reads CASSLAGGLSYNEQFF. The CDR3 nucleotides read TGTGCCAGTAGCCTAGCGGGGGGTCTCTCCTACAATGAGCAGTTCTTC. The chain uses TRBV19 and TRBJ2-1; TRBD2 matches 11 bases. Germline CDR1 and CDR2: LNHDA and SQIVND (reference sequence). Trimming at V came to 6 bases and at J to 0 bases, leaving 4 bases not matched to a gene. The CDR3 runs to 16 residues.

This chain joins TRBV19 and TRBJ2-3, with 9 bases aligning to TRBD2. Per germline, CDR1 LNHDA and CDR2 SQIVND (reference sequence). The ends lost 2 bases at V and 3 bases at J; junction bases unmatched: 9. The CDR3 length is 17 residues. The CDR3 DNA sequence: TGTGCCAGTAGTATAAGGAAGACTAGCGGTTCTACAGATACGCAGTATTTT. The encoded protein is CASSIRKTSGSTDTQYF.

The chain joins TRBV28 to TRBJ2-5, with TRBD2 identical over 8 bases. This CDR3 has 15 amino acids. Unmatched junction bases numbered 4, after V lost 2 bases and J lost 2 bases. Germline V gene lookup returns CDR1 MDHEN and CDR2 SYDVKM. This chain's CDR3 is CASSLALAVQETQYF. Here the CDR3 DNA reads TGTGCCAGCAGTTTAGCACTAGCGGTACAAGAGACCCAGTACTTC.

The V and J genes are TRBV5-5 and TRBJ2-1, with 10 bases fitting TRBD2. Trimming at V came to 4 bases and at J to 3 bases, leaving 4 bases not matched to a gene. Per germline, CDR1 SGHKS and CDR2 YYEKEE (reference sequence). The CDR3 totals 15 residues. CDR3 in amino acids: CASSLLAGGYNEQFF. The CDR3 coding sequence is TGTGCCAGCAGCCTATTAGCGGGAGGCTACAATGAGCAGTTCTTC.

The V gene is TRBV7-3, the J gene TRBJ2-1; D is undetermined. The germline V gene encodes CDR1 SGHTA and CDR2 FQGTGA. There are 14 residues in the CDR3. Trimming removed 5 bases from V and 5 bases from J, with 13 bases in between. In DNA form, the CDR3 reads TGTGCCAGCAGCCTCCATGGCCCCCACAATGAGCAGTTCTTC. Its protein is CASSLHGPHNEQFF. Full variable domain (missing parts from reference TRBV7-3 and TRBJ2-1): GAGVSQTPSNKVTEKGKYVELRCDPISGHTALYWYRQSLGQGPEFLIYFQGTGAADDSGLPNDRFFAVRPEGSVSTLKIQRTERGDSAVYLCASSLHGPHNEQFFGPGTRLTVL.

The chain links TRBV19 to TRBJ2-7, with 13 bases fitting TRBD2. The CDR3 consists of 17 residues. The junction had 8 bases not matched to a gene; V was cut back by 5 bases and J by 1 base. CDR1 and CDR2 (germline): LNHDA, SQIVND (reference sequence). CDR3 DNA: TGTGCCAGTAGTGGATCGGGACTAGCGGGACGGTCCTACGAGCAGTACTTC. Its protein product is CASSGSGLAGRSYEQYF.

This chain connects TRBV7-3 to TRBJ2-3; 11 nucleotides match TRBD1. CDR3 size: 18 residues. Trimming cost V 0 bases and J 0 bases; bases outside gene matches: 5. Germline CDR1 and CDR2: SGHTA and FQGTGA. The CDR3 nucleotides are TGTGCCAGCAGCTTAACGGGACAGGGGGGATCTAGCACAGATACGCAGTATTTT. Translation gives CASSLTGQGGSSTDTQYF.

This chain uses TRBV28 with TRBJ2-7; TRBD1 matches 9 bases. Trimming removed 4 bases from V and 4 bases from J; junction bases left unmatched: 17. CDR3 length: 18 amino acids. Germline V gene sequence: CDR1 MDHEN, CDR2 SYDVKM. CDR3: CASSSPRTWTGELYEQYF. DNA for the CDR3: TGTGCCAGCAGTTCCCCCCGAACTTGGACAGGGGAATTATACGAGCAGTACTTC.

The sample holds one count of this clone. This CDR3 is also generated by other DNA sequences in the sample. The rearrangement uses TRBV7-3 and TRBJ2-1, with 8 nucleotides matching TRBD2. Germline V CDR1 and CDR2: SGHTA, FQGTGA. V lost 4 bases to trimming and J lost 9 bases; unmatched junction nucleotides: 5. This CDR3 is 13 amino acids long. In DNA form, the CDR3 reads TGTGCCAGCAGCTCCGGACTAGCCGGTGAGCAGTTCTTC. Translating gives CASSSGLAGEQFF.

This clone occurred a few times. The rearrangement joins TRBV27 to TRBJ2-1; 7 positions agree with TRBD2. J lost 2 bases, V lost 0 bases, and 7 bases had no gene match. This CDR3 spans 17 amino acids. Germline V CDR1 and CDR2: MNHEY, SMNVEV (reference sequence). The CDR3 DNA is TGTGCCAGCAGTTTATCGTATGCGGGAGTGGCCTACAATGAGCAGTTCTTC. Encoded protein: CASSLSYAGVAYNEQFF.

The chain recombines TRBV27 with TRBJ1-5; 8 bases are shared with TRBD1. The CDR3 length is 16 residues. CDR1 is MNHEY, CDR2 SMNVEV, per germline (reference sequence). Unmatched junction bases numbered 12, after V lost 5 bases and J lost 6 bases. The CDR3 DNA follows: TGTGCCAGCAGTGCTTCGCGGACAGGGATAGGTCAGCCCCAGCATTTT. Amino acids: CASSASRTGIGQPQHF.

CDR3 residues: CASRLTAMNTEAFF. DNA for the CDR3: TGTGCCAGCAGGCTGACTGCCATGAACACTGAAGCTTTCTTT. The gene calls are TRBV7-9 and TRBJ1-1; D unclear. The CDR3 has 14 residues. The V end was cut by 6 bases, the J end by 0 bases, with 11 bases between. The germline V gene has CDR1 SEHNR and CDR2 FQNEAQ (reference sequence).

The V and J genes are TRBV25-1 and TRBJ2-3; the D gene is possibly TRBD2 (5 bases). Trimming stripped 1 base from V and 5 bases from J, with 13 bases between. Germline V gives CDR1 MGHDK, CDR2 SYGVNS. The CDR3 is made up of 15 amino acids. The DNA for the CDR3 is TGTGCCAGCAGTGAATTAACTAGAGAAAAAGATACGCAGTATTTT. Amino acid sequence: CASSELTREKDTQYF. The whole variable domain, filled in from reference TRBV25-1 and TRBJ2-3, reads EADIYQTPRYLVIGTGKKITLECSQTMGHDKMYWYQQDPGMELHLIHYSYGVNSTEKGDLSSESTVSRIRTEHFPLTLESARPSHTSQYLCASSELTREKDTQYFGPGTRLTVL.

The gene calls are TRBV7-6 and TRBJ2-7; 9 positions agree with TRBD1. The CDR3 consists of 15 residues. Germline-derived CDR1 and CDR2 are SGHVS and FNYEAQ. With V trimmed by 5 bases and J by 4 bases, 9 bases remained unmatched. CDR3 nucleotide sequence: TGTGCCAGCAGCGTGACCGGGACAGGGCCTTACGAGCAGTACTTC. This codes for CASSVTGTGPYEQYF.

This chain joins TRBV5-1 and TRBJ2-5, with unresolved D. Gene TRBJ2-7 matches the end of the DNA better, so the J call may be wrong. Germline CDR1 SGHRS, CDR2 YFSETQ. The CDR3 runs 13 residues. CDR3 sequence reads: CASSLAWGYEQYF. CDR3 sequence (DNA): TGCGCCAGCAGCTTGGCATGGGGCTACGAGCAGTACTTC.

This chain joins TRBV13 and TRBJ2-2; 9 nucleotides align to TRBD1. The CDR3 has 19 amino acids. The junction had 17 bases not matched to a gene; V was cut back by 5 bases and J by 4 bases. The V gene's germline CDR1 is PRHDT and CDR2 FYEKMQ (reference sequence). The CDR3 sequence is CASSPRYGGQGSATGELFF. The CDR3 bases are TGTGCCAGCAGCCCCCGGTATGGGGGACAGGGTAGTGCCACCGGGGAGCTGTTTTTT.

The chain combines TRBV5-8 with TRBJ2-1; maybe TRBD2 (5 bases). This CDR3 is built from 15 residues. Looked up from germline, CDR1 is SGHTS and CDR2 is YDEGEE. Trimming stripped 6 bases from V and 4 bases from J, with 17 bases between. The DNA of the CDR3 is TGTGCCAGCAAGCAAATCGAGGGCACATACAATGAGCAGTTCTTC. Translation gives CASKQIEGTYNEQFF.

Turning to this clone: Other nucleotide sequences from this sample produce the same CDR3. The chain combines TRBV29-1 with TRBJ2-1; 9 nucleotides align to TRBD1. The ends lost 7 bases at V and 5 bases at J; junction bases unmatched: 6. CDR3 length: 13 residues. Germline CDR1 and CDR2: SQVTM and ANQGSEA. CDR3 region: CSAWTGENNEQFF. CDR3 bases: TGCAGCGCCTGGACAGGGGAGAACAATGAGCAGTTCTTC.

CDR3 sequence reads: CASSPDNYEQYF. CDR3 nucleotides: TGTGCCAGCAGTCCAGATAACTACGAGCAGTACTTC. The rearrangement joins TRBV28 to TRBJ2-7; no firm D call. V shed 5 bases and J shed 3 bases, with 8 bases lying between them. Germline V lookup: CDR1 MDHEN, CDR2 SYDVKM. The CDR3 covers 12 residues.

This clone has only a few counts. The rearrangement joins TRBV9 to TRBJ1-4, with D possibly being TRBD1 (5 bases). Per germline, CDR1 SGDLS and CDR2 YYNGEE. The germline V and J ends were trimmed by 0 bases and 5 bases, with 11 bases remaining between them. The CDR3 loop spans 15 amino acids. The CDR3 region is CASSVGGSGNEKLFF. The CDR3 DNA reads TGTGCCAGCAGCGTAGGGGGCAGTGGGAATGAAAAACTGTTTTTT.

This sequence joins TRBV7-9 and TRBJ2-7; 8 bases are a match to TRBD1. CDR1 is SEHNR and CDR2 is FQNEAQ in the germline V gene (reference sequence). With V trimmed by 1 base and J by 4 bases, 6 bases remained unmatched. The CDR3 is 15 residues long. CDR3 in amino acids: CASSLGTGTRYEQYF. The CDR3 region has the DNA TGTGCCAGCAGCTTAGGGACAGGGACGCGGTACGAGCAGTACTTC. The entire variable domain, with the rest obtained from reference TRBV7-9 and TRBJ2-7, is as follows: DTGVSQNPRHKITKRGQNVTFRCDPISEHNRLYWYRQTLGQGPEFLTYFQNEAQLEKSRLLSDRFSAERPKGSFSTLEIQRTEQGDSAMYLCASSLGTGTRYEQYFGPGTRLTVT.

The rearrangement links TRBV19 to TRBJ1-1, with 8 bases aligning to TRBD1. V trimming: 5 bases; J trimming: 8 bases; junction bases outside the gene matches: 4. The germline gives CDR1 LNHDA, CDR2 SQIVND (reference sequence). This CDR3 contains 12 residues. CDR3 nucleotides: TGTGCCAGTAGTTGGAGGACAGGGGAAGCTTTCTTT. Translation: CASSWRTGEAFF.

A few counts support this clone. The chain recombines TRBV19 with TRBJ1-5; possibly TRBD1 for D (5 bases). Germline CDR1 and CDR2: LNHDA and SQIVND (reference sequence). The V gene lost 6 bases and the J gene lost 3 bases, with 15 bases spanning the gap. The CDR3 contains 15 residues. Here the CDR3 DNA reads TGTGCCAGTAGCCCAGAGGGACTTTTCAATCAGCCCCAGCATTTT. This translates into CASSPEGLFNQPQHF.

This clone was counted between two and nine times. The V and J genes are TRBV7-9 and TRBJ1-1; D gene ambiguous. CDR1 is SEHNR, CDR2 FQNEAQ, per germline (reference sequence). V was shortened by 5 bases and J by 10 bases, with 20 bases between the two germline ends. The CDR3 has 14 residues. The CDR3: CASSLVPVEMGAFF. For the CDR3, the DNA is TGTGCCAGCAGCCTCGTCCCCGTGGAGATGGGAGCTTTCTTT.

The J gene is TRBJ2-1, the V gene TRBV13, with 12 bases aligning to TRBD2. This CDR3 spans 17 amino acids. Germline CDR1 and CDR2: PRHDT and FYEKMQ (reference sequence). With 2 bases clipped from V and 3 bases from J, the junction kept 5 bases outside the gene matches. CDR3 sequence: CASSLSPTSGSYNEQFF. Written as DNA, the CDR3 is TGTGCCAGCAGCTTATCTCCGACTAGCGGGAGCTACAATGAGCAGTTCTTC. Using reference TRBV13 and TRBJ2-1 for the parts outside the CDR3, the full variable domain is AAGVIQSPRHLIKEKRETATLKCYPIPRHDTVYWYQQGPGQDPQFLISFYEKMQSDKGSIPDRFSAQQFSDYHSELNMSSLELGDSALYFCASSLSPTSGSYNEQFFGPGTRLTVL.

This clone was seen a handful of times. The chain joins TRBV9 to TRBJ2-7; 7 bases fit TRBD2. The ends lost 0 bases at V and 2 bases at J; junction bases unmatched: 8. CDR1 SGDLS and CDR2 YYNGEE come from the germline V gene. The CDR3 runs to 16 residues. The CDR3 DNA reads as TGTGCCAGCAGCGTAGAGAGCGGGATGGCAGCCTACGAGCAGTACTTC. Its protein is CASSVESGMAAYEQYF.

Here the CDR3 DNA reads TGTGCCAGCAGCATGACAGTTGGTAGCGGGTTGCAAGAGACCCAGTACTTC. Protein: CASSMTVGSGLQETQYF. This rearrangement joins TRBV5-4 to TRBJ2-5; TRBD2 matches 7 bases. J was trimmed by 2 bases and V by 4 bases; bases with no gene match: 14. In germline, CDR1 is SGHNT, CDR2 YYREEE (reference sequence). The CDR3 sequence is 17 residues long.

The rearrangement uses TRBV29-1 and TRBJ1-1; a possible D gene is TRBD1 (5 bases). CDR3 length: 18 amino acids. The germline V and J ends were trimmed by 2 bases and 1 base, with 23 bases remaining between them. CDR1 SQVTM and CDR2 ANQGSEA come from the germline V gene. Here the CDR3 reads CSVERFPRASSQNTEAFF. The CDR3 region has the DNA TGCAGCGTTGAAAGATTCCCCAGGGCAAGTTCACAGAACACTGAAGCTTTCTTT.